These 17 T cell receptor beta chains came from one sample sequenced in a study of T-cell memory formation after mild COVID-19. Each CDR3 protein gets one entry after TCRdb re-called the 5' RACE reads with MiXCR. The sample has about 200,000 distinct CDR3 sequences; more than 15% are singletons. The specimen was PBMCs or a T cell subset sorted from them (not recorded which). The receptors were gathered from an adult woman who had mild COVID-19 (a few samples of this study predate the infection). Cell type and time point are not known.

This clonotype has just a few counts. J is TRBJ2-7 and V is TRBV4-3, with a tentative D call TRBD2 (5 bases). Per germline, CDR1 LGHNA and CDR2 YSLEER. The CDR3 is made up of 14 amino acids. V dropped 8 bases and J dropped 3 bases, with 17 bases sitting between them. The DNA for the CDR3 is TGCGCCAGCGGCTATGGACTCCGACTCTACGAGCAGTACTTC. It encodes CASGYGLRLYEQYF.

This clonotype was seen only a few times. The V call is TRBV7-2, the J call TRBJ2-3; no clear D. CDR3 length equals 13 residues. Per germline, CDR1 SGHTA and CDR2 FQGNSA. V was shortened by 4 bases and J by 4 bases, with 9 bases between the two germline ends. CDR3 region: CASSYSSADTQYF. CDR3 nucleotides: TGTGCCAGCAGCTACTCATCAGCAGATACGCAGTATTTT.

The V gene is TRBV6-5, the J gene TRBJ2-6, with D possibly being TRBD1 (5 bases). V lost 3 bases and J lost 2, with 17 bases in between. Germline CDR1 reads MNHEY; CDR2 reads SVGAGI. The CDR3 is made up of 18 amino acids. The CDR3 sequence: CASSYSFASGPGANVLTF. For the CDR3, the DNA is TGTGCCAGCAGTTATTCGTTTGCATCAGGGCCTGGGGCCAACGTCCTGACTTTC.

This chain joins TRBV18 and TRBJ2-2; the match to TRBD1 covers 8 bases. Unmatched junction bases numbered 9, after V lost 8 bases and J lost 1 base. This CDR3 is 16 amino acids long. Germline assignment: CDR1 KGHSH and CDR2 LQKENI. This CDR3 is CASASQGAWNTGELFF. CDR3 nucleotides: TGTGCCAGCGCAAGTCAGGGGGCGTGGAACACCGGGGAGCTGTTTTTT.

The rearrangement joins TRBV27 to TRBJ1-2; D perhaps matches TRBD1 (5 bases). The CDR3 length is 16 residues. Germline V gene sequence: CDR1 MNHEY, CDR2 SMNVEV (reference sequence). V lost 6 bases to trimming and J lost 1 base, with 18 bases between them. The CDR3 spells CASRRGGANSNYGYTF. The CDR3 region has the DNA TGTGCCAGCAGACGGGGGGGTGCCAATAGTAACTATGGCTACACCTTC.

The sample holds a few counts of this clonotype. The CDR3 coding sequence is TGCGCCAGCAGCGGTAATAGCGGGAGCTCAGATACGCAGTATTTT. Translating it yields CASSGNSGSSDTQYF. The chain recombines TRBV5-1 with TRBJ2-3; TRBD2 aligns across 9 bases. CDR3 length equals 15 residues. CDR1 is SGHRS, CDR2 YFSETQ, per germline. V trimming: 4 bases; J trimming: 4 bases; junction bases outside the gene matches: 7.

V is TRBV7-2 and J is TRBJ2-1; no definite D call. CDR1 is SGHTA, CDR2 FQGNSA, per germline. The CDR3 extends over 14 amino acids. V shed 0 bases and J shed 8 bases, with 11 bases lying between them. The CDR3 coding sequence is TGTGCCAGCAGCTTAGCAATAAGAAAGGATGAGCAGTTCTTC. This gives the protein CASSLAIRKDEQFF.

This clonotype was picked up a small number of times. This chain links TRBV9 with TRBJ2-7; unclear D gene. V lost 0 bases and J lost 0, with 19 bases in between. The CDR3 length is 18 residues. Germline-derived CDR1 and CDR2 are SGDLS and YYNGEE. CDR3 sequence reads: CASSVGTASLKNSYEQYF. The CDR3 nucleotides read TGTGCCAGCAGCGTAGGGACGGCAAGTCTTAAAAACTCCTACGAGCAGTACTTC.

This clonotype was observed a handful of times. The rearrangement uses TRBV3-1 and TRBJ1-5; D unclear. Per germline, CDR1 LGHDT and CDR2 YNNKEL (reference sequence). V lost 4 bases and J lost 4, with 11 bases in between. The CDR3 sequence is 14 residues long. CDR3 coding DNA: TGTGCCAGCAGCCGATCTGGGCCAAATCAGCCCCAGCATTTT. As protein: CASSRSGPNQPQHF.

The chain recombines TRBV3-1 with TRBJ2-7, with 7 bases lining up with TRBD2. The CDR3 contains 15 residues. With V trimmed by 0 bases and J by 1 base, 3 bases remained unmatched. CDR1 LGHDT and CDR2 YNNKEL come from the germline V gene (reference sequence). This CDR3 reads CASSQEGGASYEQYF. The CDR3 nucleotides are TGTGCCAGCAGCCAAGAGGGAGGGGCTTCCTACGAGCAGTACTTC.

This clonotype has a handful of counts. The chain is built from TRBV19 and TRBJ1-1; possibly TRBD1 for D (6 bases). V was clipped by 7 bases and J by 1 base, with 16 bases between them. This CDR3 has 15 amino acids. Per the germline V gene, CDR1 is LNHDA and CDR2 is SQIVND (reference sequence). For the CDR3, the DNA is TGTGCCAGTATGCCACCCGGGACAAGGAACACTGAAGCTTTCTTT. This translates into CASMPPGTRNTEAFF.

This sequence joins TRBV20-1 and TRBJ2-1, with 8 positions matching TRBD2. Trimming cost V 7 bases and J 1 base; bases outside gene matches: 9. This CDR3 is 15 amino acids long. Germline V gene data show CDR1 as DFQATT and CDR2 as SNEGSKA (reference sequence). This CDR3 is CSVKAGAKSYNEQFF. The CDR3 nucleotides read TGCAGTGTTAAAGCGGGGGCTAAATCCTACAATGAGCAGTTCTTC.

Only a few counts were recorded for this clonotype. The chain combines TRBV5-1 with TRBJ2-5; 12 nucleotides line up with TRBD2. CDR1 and CDR2 (germline): SGHRS, YFSETQ. The CDR3 is made up of 14 amino acids. The J segment lost 5 bases and the V segment lost 7 bases, leaving 6 bases of the junction unmatched. CDR3 sequence (DNA): TGCGCCAGCGCTAGCGGGGGGGCCCGGGAGACCCAGTACTTC. Protein: CASASGGARETQYF.

The chain employs TRBV19 and TRBJ2-3, with 10 bases fitting TRBD2. This CDR3 spans 15 amino acids. Germline CDR1 reads LNHDA; CDR2 reads SQIVND (reference sequence). The V and J ends lost 5 bases and 5 bases, in that order; junction bases with no gene match: 7. The CDR3 nucleotides read TGTGCCAGTAGTTCGTTAGCGGGAGGTAGAGATACGCAGTATTTT. It encodes CASSSLAGGRDTQYF.

This clonotype showed up just a few times. The chain links TRBV7-2 to TRBJ2-6; maybe TRBD2 (5 bases). The V end was cut by 2 bases, the J end by 1 base, with 12 bases between. CDR1 and CDR2 (germline): SGHTA, FQGNSA. The CDR3 totals 17 residues. The CDR3: CASSLKVLASGANVLTF. The DNA for the CDR3 is TGTGCCAGCAGCTTAAAAGTTCTAGCTTCTGGGGCCAACGTCCTGACTTTC.

As to this clonotype: One end of the junction varies from germline; a read error may be responsible. The V gene is TRBV12-3 or TRBV12-4, the J gene TRBJ1-2; 12 positions agree with TRBD1. This CDR3 region has 15 residues. CDR3 sequence reads: CASSLGDRGPYGYTF. CDR3 coding DNA: TGTGCAAGCAGTTTAGGGGACAGGGGGCCGTATGGCTACACCTTC.

The chain links TRBV7-7 to TRBJ2-1; the match to TRBD2 covers 9 bases. The CDR3 runs 15 residues. Trimming removed 1 base from V and 6 bases from J; junction bases left unmatched: 4. Germline CDR1 SSHAT, CDR2 FNYEAQ (reference sequence). The CDR3 loop is CASSLEGTSSNEQFF. In nucleotides, the CDR3 is TGTGCCAGCAGCTTAGAAGGGACTAGCAGCAATGAGCAGTTCTTC.